These 14 T cell receptor beta chains share one sample of origin, sequenced in a study of blood T cell repertoires in COVID-19. The assay was immunoSEQ multiplex PCR, and TCRdb's table has in-frame clones only and misses some. The sample has some 220,000 clones; around 80% are singletons. Sequences were obtained from peripheral blood. These TCRs come from a man aged 50 or older with active or convalescent COVID-19.

J is TRBJ2-3 and V is TRBV7-2; D might be TRBD1 (5 bases). The CDR3 has 13 amino acids. Looked up from germline, CDR1 is SGHTA and CDR2 is FQGNSA. Trimming stripped 3 bases from V and 3 bases from J, with 7 bases between. CDR3 residues: CASSFQGTDTQYF. CDR3 DNA sequence: TGTGCCAGCAGCTTTCAGGGAACAGATACGCAGTATTTT. Together with reference TRBV7-2 and TRBJ2-3, the CDR3 gives the full variable domain: GAGVSQSPSNKVTEKGKDVELRCDPISGHTALYWYRQSLGQGLEFLIYFQGNSAPDKSGLPSDRFSAERTGGSVSTLTIQRTQQEDSAVYLCASSFQGTDTQYFGPGTRLTVL.

The chain combines TRBV4-1 with TRBJ2-2; 14 positions agree with TRBD2. In germline, CDR1 is MGHRA, CDR2 YSYEKL. This CDR3 is 20 amino acids long. J was trimmed by 3 bases and V by 4 bases; bases with no gene match: 13. CDR3 in DNA: TGCGCCAGCAGCCCTTCCGGGACTAGCGGGAGAGTTTTGGACACCGGGGAGCTGTTTTTT. Translation gives CASSPSGTSGRVLDTGELFF.

Details on this clone: This sample includes further DNA sequences coding for the same CDR3. The genes are TRBV5-1 and TRBJ1-1; TRBD1 matches 8 bases. The V gene's germline CDR1 is SGHRS and CDR2 YFSETQ. Losses at the gene ends were 2 bases for V and 1 base for J; bases not matched to a gene: 1. This CDR3 region has 14 residues. CDR3 amino acids: CASSLDRGNTEAFF. CDR3 coding DNA: TGCGCCAGCAGCTTAGACAGGGGGAACACTGAAGCTTTCTTT.

The chain carries TRBV7-9 and TRBJ2-3; TRBD1 is a possible D gene (6 bases). This CDR3 comprises 15 residues. Germline CDR1 SEHNR, CDR2 FQNEAQ (reference sequence). Trimming cost V 4 bases and J 4 bases, with 15 bases left between them. The CDR3 spells CASSSQTGKADTQYF. In DNA, the CDR3 is TGTGCCAGCAGCTCACAGACAGGAAAGGCAGATACGCAGTATTTT. Full variable domain (remainder filled in from reference TRBV7-9 and TRBJ2-3): DTGVSQNPRHKITKRGQNVTFRCDPISEHNRLYWYRQTLGQGPEFLTYFQNEAQLEKSRLLSDRFSAERPKGSFSTLEIQRTEQGDSAMYLCASSSQTGKADTQYFGPGTRLTVL.

The V gene is TRBV11-2, the J gene TRBJ2-2; D remains ambiguous. The CDR3 loop spans 14 amino acids. Deletions cut 0 bases from V and 9 bases from J, with 11 bases between. Looked up from germline, CDR1 is SGHAT and CDR2 is FQNNGV. As DNA, the CDR3 is TGTGCCAGCAGCTTAGACAGTACTGGGCGGGAGCTGTTTTTT. Encoded protein: CASSLDSTGRELFF.

The chain links TRBV7-6 to TRBJ2-2; D is possibly TRBD1 (6 bases). V was cut by 4 bases and J by 5 bases, with 11 bases left in between. The CDR3 is made up of 14 amino acids. CDR1 SGHVS and CDR2 FNYEAQ come from the germline V gene. CDR3 DNA sequence: TGTGCCAGCAGCTACACAGGGACAACCGGGGAGCTGTTTTTT. It encodes CASSYTGTTGELFF.

This clone was picked up a small number of times. The chain couples TRBV7-8 to TRBJ1-3; TRBD1 might be the D (6 bases). Deletions cut 6 bases from V and 1 base from J, with 19 bases between. Germline V CDR1 and CDR2: SGHVS, FQNEAQ. The length of the CDR3 is 17 residues. The CDR3 protein is CASSRLIQGLSGNTIYF. Written as DNA, the CDR3 is TGTGCCAGCAGTCGCCTCATACAGGGTTTGTCTGGAAACACCATATATTTT.

This chain links TRBV18 with TRBJ1-1; no clear D. CDR1 is KGHSH and CDR2 is LQKENI in the germline V gene. Trimming cost V 1 base and J 0 bases, with 27 bases left between them. The CDR3 loop spans 21 amino acids. The CDR3 DNA sequence: TGTGCCAGCTCACCACGGGGAATTAGAACGAGCGGCACCCGGATGAACACTGAAGCTTTCTTT. Protein product: CASSPRGIRTSGTRMNTEAFF.

The chain combines TRBV11-3 with TRBJ2-3; perhaps TRBD1 as D (6 bases). The V gene's germline CDR1 is SGHNT and CDR2 YENEEA. This CDR3 is built from 15 residues. The V end was cut by 0 bases, the J end by 5 bases, with 12 bases between. The CDR3 region is CASSLDGGAGDTQYF. The CDR3 bases are TGTGCCAGCAGCTTAGATGGGGGCGCGGGAGATACGCAGTATTTT.

The V gene is TRBV2, the J gene TRBJ1-2; D is perhaps TRBD1 (5 bases). CDR3 length equals 13 residues. V lost 6 bases and J lost 3, with 11 bases in between. In germline, CDR1 is SNHLY, CDR2 FYNNEI. CDR3 protein: CASRPTGDYGYTF. CDR3 bases: TGTGCCAGCAGGCCAACAGGCGACTATGGCTACACCTTC.

This CDR3 is CASSPTRVGYTF. CDR3 in DNA: TGCGCCAGCAGCCCTACCCGGGTTGGCTACACCTTC. The rearrangement joins TRBV5-1 to TRBJ1-2; D unresolved. CDR1 is SGHRS, CDR2 YFSETQ, per germline. CDR3 length equals 12 residues. V was cut by 4 bases and J by 7 bases, with 11 bases left in between.

This clone was observed a single time. This chain uses TRBV15 with TRBJ2-5; 7 bases are a match to TRBD2. The ends lost 6 bases at V and 4 bases at J; junction bases unmatched: 5. Germline assignment: CDR1 LNHNV and CDR2 YYDKDF (reference sequence). The CDR3 length is 13 residues. The chain's CDR3 is CATSSSGRETQYF. For the CDR3, the DNA is TGTGCCACCAGTTCTAGCGGTCGAGAGACCCAGTACTTC.

V and J are TRBV6-1 and TRBJ2-1; weak D call: TRBD1 (6 bases). Germline assignment: CDR1 MNHNS and CDR2 SASEGT. The CDR3 sequence is 16 residues long. Deletions cut 2 bases from V and 3 bases from J, with 14 bases between. DNA for the CDR3: TGTGCCAGCAGTGAATACGGGCAGGGGAACTACAATGAGCAGTTCTTC. It yields the protein CASSEYGQGNYNEQFF.

This clone has just a few counts. The gene calls are TRBV10-3 and TRBJ1-1; 7 bases line up with TRBD1. V lost 6 bases to trimming and J lost 3 bases; unmatched junction nucleotides: 10. CDR3 length equals 15 residues. Germline assignment: CDR1 ENHRY and CDR2 SYGVKD. The CDR3 region has the DNA TGTGCCATCAGACCAACAGGGGAGGAGTACACTGAAGCTTTCTTT. Protein sequence: CAIRPTGEEYTEAFF.